The present T cell receptor (beta chain) was sequenced within a study of T cell responses to AZD1222 COVID-19 vaccine. Across the whole study: Some second doses came at about 4 weeks and others at about 12 weeks; these were pooled. Study-level points and caveats: Most donors were white British, females outnumbered males, and clonal diversity was possibly underestimated. Only a handful of people who got AZD1222 tested seropositive at baseline.

On this clone itself: The target antigen is unknown.

The method was immunoSEQ multiplex PCR; TCRdb's version includes in-frame clones alone and lacks a portion of them. The data hold 30,000 to 35,000 clones, with 65% to 90% observed a single time. The CDR3 consists of 13 residues. V lost 4 bases and J lost 2; bases outside the gene matches: 3. Germline-derived CDR1 and CDR2 are SQVTM and ANQGSEA. The rearrangement links TRBV29-1 to TRBJ2-5, with TRBD2 identical over 8 bases. The source of this sequence is an adult in good health. Material: peripheral blood, obtained on day 0 of AZD1222 vaccination. CDR3 residues: CSVAGGFQETQYF. CDR3 DNA sequence: TGCAGCGTTGCGGGGGGGTTTCAAGAGACCCAGTACTTC.